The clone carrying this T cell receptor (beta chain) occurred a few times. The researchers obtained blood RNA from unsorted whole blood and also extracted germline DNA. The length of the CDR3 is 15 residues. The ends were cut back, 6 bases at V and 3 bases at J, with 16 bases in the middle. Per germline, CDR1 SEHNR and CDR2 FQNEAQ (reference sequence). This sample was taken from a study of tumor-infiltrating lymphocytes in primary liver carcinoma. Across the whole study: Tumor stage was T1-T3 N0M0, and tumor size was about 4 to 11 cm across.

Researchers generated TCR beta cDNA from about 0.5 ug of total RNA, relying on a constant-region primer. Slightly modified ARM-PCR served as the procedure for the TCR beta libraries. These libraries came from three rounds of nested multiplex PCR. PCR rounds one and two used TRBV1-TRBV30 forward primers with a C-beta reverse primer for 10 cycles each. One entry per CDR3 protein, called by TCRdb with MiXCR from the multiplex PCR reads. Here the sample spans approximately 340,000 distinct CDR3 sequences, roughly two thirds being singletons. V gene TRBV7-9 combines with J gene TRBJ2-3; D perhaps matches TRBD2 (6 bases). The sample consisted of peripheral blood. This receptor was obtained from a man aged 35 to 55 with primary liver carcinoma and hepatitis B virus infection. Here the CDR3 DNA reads TGTGCCAGCAGAGTCCGGGCAGGGAGGACAGATACGCAGTATTTT. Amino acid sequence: CASRVRAGRTDTQYF. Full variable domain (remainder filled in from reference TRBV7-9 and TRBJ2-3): DTGVSQNPRHKITKRGQNVTFRCDPISEHNRLYWYRQTLGQGPEFLTYFQNEAQLEKSRLLSDRFSAERPKGSFSTLEIQRTEQGDSAMYLCASRVRAGRTDTQYFGPGTRLTVL.